Each of the 31 T cell receptor beta chains below was sequenced from the same sample in a study of cytomegalovirus exposure and HLA in healthy donors. The primer mix had 60 Vbeta and 13 Jbeta primers. Produced via immunoSEQ multiplex PCR; TCRdb's table is partial and in-frame only. The sample records 100,000 to 150,000 clones, over 60% being singletons. The sample was PBMCs. These receptors all stem from a female donor in good health and CMV-seronegative.

The chain recombines TRBV1 with TRBJ2-7; no DNA check was done on the table's D call, TRBD1. TRBV1 is a listed pseudogene. This CDR3 comprises 15 residues. CDR3 bases: TGCACCAGCAGCCAAGATCGGGACAGCTCCTACGAGCAGTACTTC. It is translated as CTSSQDRDSSYEQYF.

The chain combines TRBV6-1 with TRBJ2-3; TRBD1 matches at 7 bases. CDR3 length: 13 residues. CDR1 MNHNS and CDR2 SASEGT come from the germline V gene. With V trimmed by 3 bases and J by 5 bases, 2 bases remained unmatched. CDR3 sequence reads: CASSEYRGDTQYF. The CDR3 DNA follows: TGTGCCAGCAGTGAGTACAGGGGAGATACGCAGTATTTT.

The V call is TRBV10-2, the J call TRBJ2-7, with D possibly TRBD2 on 5 matching bases. Germline values: CDR1 WSHSY, CDR2 SAAADI. Trimming removed 3 bases at V and 1 base at J, with 13 bases between. This CDR3 has 15 amino acids. The CDR3, as DNA: TGCGCCAGCAGTGATGTGAGCGGCCGATCCTACGAGCAGTACTTC. Amino acids: CASSDVSGRSYEQYF.

The chain uses TRBV5-5 and TRBJ2-3, with D perhaps TRBD1 (6 bases). V dropped 2 bases and J dropped 1 base, with 11 bases sitting between them. This CDR3 comprises 15 residues. Germline V gene sequence: CDR1 SGHKS, CDR2 YYEKEE (reference sequence). The CDR3 nucleotides read TGTGCCAGCAGCTTTTGGGACACTGGCACAGATACGCAGTATTTT. Protein product: CASSFWDTGTDTQYF.

The chain couples TRBV2 to TRBJ2-3, with 9 bases lining up with TRBD1. Trimming removed 8 bases from V and 4 bases from J; junction bases left unmatched: 10. The CDR3 consists of 15 residues. Germline loops: CDR1 SNHLY, CDR2 FYNNEI. This CDR3 reads CASGRGQGPSDTQYF. DNA for the CDR3: TGTGCCAGCGGAAGGGGACAGGGCCCCTCAGATACGCAGTATTTT. The entire variable domain, with the rest obtained from reference TRBV2 and TRBJ2-3, is as follows: EPEVTQTPSHQVTQMGQEVILRCVPISNHLYFYWYRQILGQKVEFLVSFYNNEISEKSEIFDDQFSVERPDGSNFTLKIRSTKLEDSAMYFCASGRGQGPSDTQYFGPGTRLTVL.

The chain has TRBV2 and TRBJ1-3; D is perhaps TRBD1 (6 bases). V lost 4 bases and J 0 bases, leaving 19 bases between the germline ends. Germline lookup yields CDR1 SNHLY and CDR2 FYNNEI. The CDR3 spans 18 residues. CDR3 protein: CASSGQSKGHSSGNTIYF. CDR3 bases: TGTGCCAGCAGTGGGCAGTCAAAGGGACATAGCTCTGGAAACACCATATATTTT.

The J gene is TRBJ1-5, the V gene TRBV6-5, with D tentatively TRBD1 (5 bases). Germline lookup yields CDR1 MNHEY and CDR2 SVGAGI. Trimming removed 0 bases at V and 7 bases at J, with 10 bases between. The CDR3 runs to 14 residues. The CDR3 DNA sequence: TGTGCCAGCAGTTACTCTCACAGGTCGCAGCCCCAGCATTTT. Its protein is CASSYSHRSQPQHF.

The chain uses TRBV20-1 and TRBJ1-5; D gene unclear. Germline V lookup: CDR1 DFQATT, CDR2 SNEGSKA (reference sequence). The CDR3 covers 11 residues. The V and J ends lost 6 bases and 6 bases respectively, with 9 bases between them. DNA for the CDR3: TGCAGTGCCACGGCGGGTCAGCCCCAGCATTTT. Its translation is CSATAGQPQHF.

The genes are TRBV5-1 and TRBJ2-1, with D perhaps TRBD2 (7 bases). Trimming removed 2 bases at V and 9 bases at J, with 15 bases between. The CDR3 is 14 residues long. Germline lookup yields CDR1 SGHRS and CDR2 YFSETQ. The CDR3 loop is CASSFGGPDLEQFF. For the CDR3, the DNA is TGCGCCAGCAGCTTCGGGGGGCCCGACCTTGAGCAGTTCTTC.

This chain joins TRBV5-1 and TRBJ2-3; 7 bases agree with TRBD2. This CDR3 comprises 15 residues. In germline, CDR1 is SGHRS, CDR2 YFSETQ. The V and J ends lost 0 bases and 6 bases, in that order; junction bases with no gene match: 7. The CDR3 DNA sequence: TGCGCCAGCAGCTTGGCCTCGGGGGGATGGGATACGCAGTATTTT. It is translated as CASSLASGGWDTQYF.

The rearrangement uses TRBV5-1 and TRBJ2-7, with D tentatively TRBD1 (6 bases). The CDR3 is made up of 14 amino acids. The ends were cut back, 0 bases at V and 4 bases at J, with 11 bases in the middle. Germline V CDR1 and CDR2: SGHRS, YFSETQ. CDR3: CASSLAGTNYEQYF. Written as DNA, the CDR3 is TGCGCCAGCAGCTTGGCCGGGACAAATTACGAGCAGTACTTC.

V is TRBV9 and J is TRBJ1-1; D call uncertain. CDR3 length: 16 amino acids. Trimming removed 4 bases at V and 1 base at J, with 17 bases between. In germline, CDR1 is SGDLS, CDR2 YYNGEE. CDR3 in amino acids: CASSPNIVRENTEAFF. The CDR3 region has the DNA TGTGCCAGCAGCCCTAATATAGTCCGGGAGAACACTGAAGCTTTCTTT.

The chain uses TRBV6-1 and TRBJ1-2, with 10 bases identical to TRBD1. This CDR3 comprises 14 residues. The germline CDR1 and CDR2 sequences are MNHNS and SASEGT. Unmatched junction bases numbered 7, after V lost 6 bases and J lost 6 bases. The CDR3 bases are TGTGCCAGCAGACCCCGGACAGGGGGGGATGGCTACACCTTC. Translation gives CASRPRTGGDGYTF.

The chain has TRBV10-3 and TRBJ2-7; 11 nucleotides align to TRBD1. Germline-derived CDR1 and CDR2 are ENHRY and SYGVKD. The J segment lost 6 bases and the V segment lost 10 bases, leaving 5 bases of the junction unmatched. The CDR3 is made up of 12 amino acids. As DNA, the CDR3 is TGTGCCACCAGGGACAGGGGGTTCGAGCAGTACTTC. This gives the protein CATRDRGFEQYF.

The chain employs TRBV6-1 and TRBJ2-5; tentative D call: TRBD2 (6 bases). The CDR3 is 14 amino acids. V gave up 4 bases and J gave up 5 bases, with 14 bases separating them. Per germline, CDR1 MNHNS and CDR2 SASEGT. CDR3 amino acids: CASSALAPSETQYF. DNA of the CDR3: TGTGCCAGCAGTGCTCTAGCGCCTTCGGAGACCCAGTACTTC.

The V and J genes are TRBV5-1 and TRBJ2-7, with D possibly being TRBD1 (6 bases). There are 13 residues in the CDR3. Trimming left V 1 base short and J 3 bases short, with 8 bases between. CDR1 is SGHRS, CDR2 YFSETQ, per germline. The CDR3 DNA is TGCGCCAGCAGCTTGAGGACAGTCTACGAGCAGTACTTC. Residues: CASSLRTVYEQYF.

This clone was detected a few times. This chain connects TRBV4-1 to TRBJ2-3; D possibly corresponds to TRBD2 (6 bases). Germline CDR1 and CDR2: MGHRA and YSYEKL. CDR3 length: 16 amino acids. V was pared by 0 bases and J by 5 bases, with 15 bases between. The CDR3 coding sequence is TGCGCCAGCAGCCAAGATGGTGCGGGGACGAGAGATACGCAGTATTTT. It encodes CASSQDGAGTRDTQYF.

Notes on this clone: Mismatch with germline at one junction end may stem from a read error. J is TRBJ1-5 and V is TRBV28, with D tentatively TRBD1 (6 bases). CDR3 size: 21 residues. Germline V gives CDR1 MDHEN, CDR2 SYDVKM. The CDR3 protein is CASSFSPGVKISKGSNQPRHF. CDR3 nucleotides: TGTGCCAGCAGTTTCTCACCAGGGGTTAAGATCAGTAAGGGTAGCAATCAGCCCCGGCATTTT.

The CDR3 here is CASSPGSGTSGGRSGELFF. CDR3 DNA: TGTGCCAGCAGCCCGGGATCCGGGACTAGCGGGGGAAGGTCCGGGGAGCTGTTTTTT. The rearrangement joins TRBV11-3 to TRBJ2-2; 14 bases agree with TRBD2. This CDR3 is 19 amino acids long. The V gene end was trimmed by 5 bases and the J gene end by 6 bases; junction bases not matched to a gene: 14. Germline V gene lookup returns CDR1 SGHNT and CDR2 YENEEA.

This clone showed up just a few times. V usage is TRBV6-5 and J usage is TRBJ2-5; D is unresolved. The V end lost 5 bases, the J end lost 3 bases, and 10 bases lay between the germline ends. Germline V gives CDR1 MNHEY, CDR2 SVGAGI. This CDR3 region has 13 residues. The CDR3 protein is CASSEGVEETQYF. The CDR3 DNA reads TGTGCCAGCAGTGAAGGAGTAGAAGAGACCCAGTACTTC.

This sequence joins TRBV2 and TRBJ1-2; 10 nucleotides match TRBD1. The CDR3 contains 17 residues. CDR1 and CDR2 (germline): SNHLY, FYNNEI. The ends lost 0 bases at V and 8 bases at J; junction bases unmatched: 12. CDR3 sequence (DNA): TGTGCCAGCAGTGAAGCGCTATGGGACAGGGGTAGGGAGGGCTACACCTTC. It translates to CASSEALWDRGREGYTF.

This clone was counted between two and nine times. Here the CDR3 DNA reads TGTGCCAGTAGTCCAGGAGGATCGGGTGGAGCGAGAGCTAATGAAAAACTGTTTTTT. Its protein product is CASSPGGSGGARANEKLFF. The gene calls are TRBV19 and TRBJ1-4; no firm D call. Germline loops: CDR1 LNHDA, CDR2 SQIVND (reference sequence). The CDR3 is 19 residues long. Trimming removed 5 bases from V and 3 bases from J, with 25 bases in between.

This clone was counted a few times. This chain links TRBV7-3 with TRBJ2-5, with a tentative D call TRBD2 (6 bases). The CDR3 spans 14 residues. The V and J ends lost 2 bases and 5 bases respectively, with 12 bases between them. From germline, CDR1 is SGHTA and CDR2 FQGTGA. The CDR3 coding sequence is TGTGCCAGCAGCTTAGGGCCAGGAGGGGAGACCCAGTACTTC. This gives the protein CASSLGPGGETQYF. The full variable domain, its missing parts supplied by reference TRBV7-3 and TRBJ2-5, is GAGVSQTPSNKVTEKGKYVELRCDPISGHTALYWYRQSLGQGPEFLIYFQGTGAADDSGLPNDRFFAVRPEGSVSTLKIQRTERGDSAVYLCASSLGPGGETQYFGPGTRLLVL.

This clone was observed once. The rearrangement links TRBV4-1 to TRBJ1-1; 7 bases map to TRBD1. This CDR3 contains 17 residues. CDR1 and CDR2 (germline): MGHRA, YSYEKL. V trimming: 4 bases; J trimming: 1 base; junction bases outside the gene matches: 12. Written as DNA, the CDR3 is TGCGCCAGCAGCCCCCTAGTAGCGGGACAGAGGAACACTGAAGCTTTCTTT. This codes for CASSPLVAGQRNTEAFF.

This rearrangement joins TRBV20-1 to TRBJ2-7, with 7 bases fitting TRBD2. Germline values: CDR1 DFQATT, CDR2 SNEGSKA (reference sequence). The CDR3 contains 11 residues. After removal of 6 bases from V and 8 bases from J, the junction contained 7 bases not matched to a gene. CDR3 sequence reads: CSAGGSYQQYF. The CDR3 DNA reads as TGCAGTGCGGGGGGGTCTTACCAGCAGTACTTC.

The chain joins TRBV5-6 to TRBJ1-1; D gene unclear. Trimming removed 5 bases from V and 0 bases from J, with 11 bases in between. The CDR3 sequence is 14 residues long. CDR1 is SGHDT and CDR2 is YYEEEE in the germline V gene. The chain's CDR3 is CASRPRGLNTEAFF. Written as DNA, the CDR3 is TGTGCCAGCAGGCCGCGAGGTCTGAACACTGAAGCTTTCTTT.

The V gene is TRBV21-1, the J gene TRBJ1-2; no DNA check was done on the table's D call, TRBD1. TRBV21-1 is a known pseudogene. This CDR3 is 15 amino acids long. The CDR3 is CASSKQGARKDGYTF. CDR3 sequence (DNA): TGTGCCAGCAGCAAACAGGGGGCGAGAAAAGATGGCTACACCTTC.

Worth noting for this clone: Mismatch with germline at one junction end may stem from a read error. The chain employs TRBV7-9 and TRBJ2-6; TRBD1 matches 10 bases. The CDR3 spans 17 residues. Germline assignment: CDR1 SEHNR and CDR2 FQNEAQ (reference sequence). This chain's CDR3 is CSSSLDRGLDGANVLTF. The CDR3 DNA reads TGTTCCAGCAGCTTAGACAGGGGGCTTGATGGGGCCAACGTCCTGACTTTC.

This clone was counted once. The V and J genes are TRBV28 and TRBJ1-6; 8 nucleotides line up with TRBD1. Trimming took 1 base from V and 10 from J; bases not matched to a gene: 12. The CDR3 sequence is 17 residues long. The germline gives CDR1 MDHEN, CDR2 SYDVKM. The DNA of the CDR3 is TGTGCCAGCAGTTTATATCATTCTCAGGGGGCAGGGTCACCCCTCCACTTT. This encodes CASSLYHSQGAGSPLHF. The full variable domain, with the rest looked up from reference TRBV28 and TRBJ1-6, is DVKVTQSSRYLVKRTGEKVFLECVQDMDHENMFWYRQDPGLGLRLIYFSYDVKMKEKGDIPEGYSVSREKKERFSLILESASTNQTSMYLCASSLYHSQGAGSPLHFGNGTRLTVT.

The J gene is TRBJ2-3, the V gene TRBV2; 8 bases map to TRBD1. The J segment lost 2 bases and the V segment lost 1 base, leaving 11 bases of the junction unmatched. CDR1 is SNHLY and CDR2 is FYNNEI in the germline V gene. The CDR3 loop spans 18 amino acids. CDR3 region: CASSEVRGGQGLTDTQYF. The CDR3 DNA follows: TGTGCCAGCAGTGAAGTCCGGGGAGGACAGGGACTCACAGATACGCAGTATTTT.

The V and J genes are TRBV5-1 and TRBJ2-7, with TRBD1 identical over 7 bases. Germline assignment: CDR1 SGHRS and CDR2 YFSETQ. V lost 3 bases to trimming and J lost 2 bases; unmatched junction nucleotides: 5. This CDR3 region has 14 residues. The CDR3 DNA reads as TGCGCCAGCAGCTCCCAGACAGGGCCCTACGAGCAGTACTTC. It codes for CASSSQTGPYEQYF.